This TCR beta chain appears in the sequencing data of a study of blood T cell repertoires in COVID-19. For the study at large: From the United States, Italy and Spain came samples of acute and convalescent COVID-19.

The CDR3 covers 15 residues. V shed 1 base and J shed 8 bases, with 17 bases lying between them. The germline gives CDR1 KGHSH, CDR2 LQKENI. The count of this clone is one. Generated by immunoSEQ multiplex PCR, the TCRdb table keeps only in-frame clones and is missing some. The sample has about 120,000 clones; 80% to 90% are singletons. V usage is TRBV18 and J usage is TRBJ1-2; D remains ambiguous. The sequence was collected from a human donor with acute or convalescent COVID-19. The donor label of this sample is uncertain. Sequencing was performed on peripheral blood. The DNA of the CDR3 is TGTGCCAGCTCACCACAGCGCACGGGTGCATTCGGCTACACCTTC. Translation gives CASSPQRTGAFGYTF.